The rows below give T cell receptor beta chains drawn from one sample of a study of monozygotic twins with inflammatory bowel disease. With the 5' RACE reads reprocessed, TCRdb shows one record per CDR3 protein and no DNA. The sample shows just over 300,000 distinct CDR3 sequences, and about 5% sits with its ten largest clones. The sample taken for sequencing was blood. The origin of the receptors is a human donor with ulcerative colitis or Crohn's disease, or a healthy co-twin of an affected twin (not recorded which). CDR3s include the opening cysteine and the closing phenylalanine or tryptophan.

>TRBJ2-7|TRBV6-2/TRBV6-3
CASRQGIDLEYF
>TRBJ1-2|TRBV6-2/TRBV6-3
CASTHRRQGEWEGYTF
>TRBJ2-1|TRBV6-2/TRBV6-3
CASRTGTSVYNEQFF
>TRBJ2-3|TRBV15
CATSPRGVAGVDTQYF
>TRBJ2-3|TRBV20-1
CSARGGTRTDTQYF
>TRBJ1-5|TRBV7-2
CASRAGTGGGNQPQHF
>TRBJ2-1|TRBV7-3
CASSSSIGQGERVNEQFF
>TRBJ2-7|TRBV20-1
CSAREGTSYEQYF
>TRBJ2-1|TRBV5-1
CASSSLAGFGDEQFF
>TRBJ1-5|TRBV20-1
CSARGDPNQPQHF
>TRBJ1-6|TRBV9
CASSVAVTASPLHF
>TRBJ2-2|TRBV28
CASSLLENTGELFF
>TRBJ2-7|TRBV18
CASSPEQGGSYEQYF
>TRBJ2-7|TRBV6-2/TRBV6-3
CASSWTYEQYF
>TRBJ2-1|TRBV5-1
CASSSRGGVSYNEQFF
>TRBJ1-5|TRBV5-4
CASSNRDTNQPQHF
>TRBJ1-3|TRBV20-1
CSARGQDAIYF
>TRBJ2-7|TRBV24-1
CATRPSGTGEQYF
>TRBJ2-3|TRBV5-6
CASSYVRGANTDTQYF
>TRBJ2-5|TRBV6-2/TRBV6-3
CASSYSPRPMETQYF
>TRBJ2-6|TRBV5-1
CASSFEDYGSGANVLTF
>TRBJ2-1|TRBV5-1
CASSLILNSGDNEQFF
>TRBJ1-5|TRBV19
CASSPGRGTSNQPQHF
>TRBJ2-7|TRBV10-3
CAISEPDRVRSYEQYF
>TRBJ2-3|TRBV6-5
CASSYRRGSGGISTDTQYF
>TRBJ1-2|TRBV7-2
CASRPPGARTYGYTF
>TRBJ2-1|TRBV6-5
CASSYSGTSLGNEQFF
>TRBJ2-7|TRBV7-2
CASSSPAIYEQYF
>TRBJ2-7|TRBV18
CASSPQTYEQYF
>TRBJ2-2|TRBV5-1
CASSLVSTNTGELFF
>TRBJ2-3|TRBV12-3/TRBV12-4
CASSPGGAGGTDTQYF
>TRBJ2-3|TRBV27
CASKYTGTVNTDTQYF
>TRBJ2-7|TRBV11-1
CASSRRTVTYEQYF
>TRBJ2-7|TRBV5-1
CASRGSGTHEQYF
>TRBJ2-7|TRBV20-1
CSARLGTSALEQYF
>TRBJ2-7|TRBV12-3/TRBV12-4
CASSLAHGGQYF
>TRBJ2-7|TRBV5-4
CASSQLQGISEQYF
>TRBJ2-2|TRBV19
CASNSARGRGTGELFF
>TRBJ2-7|TRBV3-1
CASSQDRESEQYF
>TRBJ1-5|TRBV20-1
CSAREGGQWNQPQHF
>TRBJ2-7|TRBV23-1
CASGQGSYEQYF
>TRBJ1-6|TRBV20-1
CSVLGGQGASNSPLHF
>TRBJ1-3|TRBV18
CASSQLSDHSGNTIYF
>TRBJ1-5|TRBV2
CASSDTAKPQHF
>TRBJ2-4|TRBV3-1
CASSQAGGIQYF
>TRBJ1-3|TRBV6-5
CASSYGTATGNTIYF
>TRBJ1-1|TRBV19
CASSIGHQNTEAFF
>TRBJ1-1|TRBV28
CASSTDGLNTEAFF